The 8 T cell receptor beta chains given below trace back to one sample, sequenced in a study of T cell responses to AZD1222 COVID-19 vaccine. Sequencing used immunoSEQ multiplex PCR; TCRdb keeps in-frame clones, though not all of them. Of about 140,000 clones listed, about 90% are singletons. The sequences come from peripheral blood, collected 28 days after the second AZD1222 dose. These receptors originate from an adult who received the AZD1222 COVID-19 vaccine.

The rearrangement joins TRBV5-8 to TRBJ1-1; D is uncertain. The V gene lost 4 bases and the J gene lost 4 bases, with 8 bases spanning the gap. This CDR3 has 12 residues. CDR1 is SGHTS, CDR2 YDEGEE, per germline. The CDR3 protein is CASSLLGTEAFF. The CDR3 DNA follows: TGTGCCAGCAGCCTCCTGGGCACTGAAGCTTTCTTT. Based on the CDR3 plus reference TRBV5-8 and TRBJ1-1, the full variable domain is EAGVTQSPTHLIKTRGQQATLRCSPISGHTSVYWYQQALGLGLQFLLWYDEGEERNRGNFPPRFSGRQFPNYSSELNVNALELEDSALYLCASSLLGTEAFFGQGTRLTVV.

The chain joins TRBV6-1 to TRBJ1-1, with D hard to call. CDR3 length: 14 residues. V gave up 1 base and J gave up 6 bases, with 12 bases separating them. Germline V gene lookup returns CDR1 MNHNS and CDR2 SASEGT. The CDR3 spells CASSEGPARPEAFF. CDR3 coding DNA: TGTGCCAGCAGTGAAGGGCCGGCCCGGCCTGAAGCTTTCTTT.

This rearrangement joins TRBV10-3 to TRBJ2-7; D may be TRBD2 (5 bases). Germline values: CDR1 ENHRY, CDR2 SYGVKD. V was trimmed by 3 bases and J by 4 bases, leaving 10 bases between them. This CDR3 is built from 13 residues. CDR3 bases: TGTGCCATCAGTGAAGGACTCCGATACGAGCAGTACTTC. Amino acids: CAISEGLRYEQYF.

The chain uses TRBV5-1 and TRBJ2-3; 9 nucleotides align to TRBD1. This CDR3 has 14 amino acids. The germline gives CDR1 SGHRS, CDR2 YFSETQ. Unmatched junction bases numbered 3, after V lost 4 bases and J lost 3 bases. The CDR3 is CASSRDRETDTQYF. CDR3 DNA: TGCGCCAGCAGCAGGGACAGGGAAACAGATACGCAGTATTTT.

The CDR3 is CSVESGTYEQYF. The DNA of the CDR3 is TGCAGCGTTGAGTCAGGGACGTACGAGCAGTACTTC. The genes are TRBV29-1 and TRBJ2-7, with D perhaps assigned TRBD1 or TRBD2 (5 bases each). Trimming stripped 3 bases from V and 4 bases from J, with 10 bases between. The CDR3 length is 12 residues. Germline CDR1 and CDR2: SQVTM and ANQGSEA.

J is TRBJ2-7 and V is TRBV5-1; 8 bases align to TRBD1. The germline gives CDR1 SGHRS, CDR2 YFSETQ. After removal of 5 bases from V and 4 bases from J, the junction contained 2 bases not matched to a gene. This CDR3 has 12 amino acids. The CDR3 DNA reads TGCGCCAGCAGTAGACAGGGGTACGAGCAGTACTTC. Translating gives CASSRQGYEQYF. Full variable domain (missing parts from reference TRBV5-1 and TRBJ2-7): KAGVTQTPRYLIKTRGQQVTLSCSPISGHRSVSWYQQTPGQGLQFLFEYFSETQRNKGNFPGRFSGRQFSNSRSEMNVSTLELGDSALYLCASSRQGYEQYFGPGTRLTVT.

This clone has a single count. The rearrangement links TRBV7-3 to TRBJ1-1; 9 positions match TRBD1. Looked up from germline, CDR1 is SGHTA and CDR2 is FQGTGA. This CDR3 comprises 14 residues. V shed 5 bases and J 5 bases; nucleotides not matched to a gene: 6. The CDR3 loop reads CASSKGQGWTEAFF. The CDR3 bases are TGTGCCAGCAGCAAGGGACAGGGCTGGACTGAAGCTTTCTTT.

The rearrangement uses TRBV5-1 and TRBJ2-7; TRBD1 matches at 11 bases. The V segment lost 7 bases and the J segment 7 bases; nucleotides outside the gene matches: 4. The CDR3 loop spans 12 amino acids. CDR1 SGHRS and CDR2 YFSETQ come from the germline V gene. CDR3: CASRDRGNEQYF. The CDR3 DNA follows: TGCGCCAGCCGGGACAGGGGGAATGAGCAGTACTTC.